This TCR beta chain was found in a study of response to subunit inactivated influenza vaccine. TCRdb independently ran MiXCR on the RT-PCR reads; one entry per CDR3 protein. The sample has over 400,000 distinct CDR3 sequences, 10% to 15% seen once. The sample was PBMCs from blood, taken 40 to 50 days after vaccination. The TCR comes from a man between 45 and 60 years old who received an inactivated influenza vaccine.

The CDR3 nucleotides are TGTGCCAGCAGCCACCGTCCGGGGGGGGACACTGAAGCTTTCTTT. Translated: CASSHRPGGDTEAFF. The V gene is TRBV3-1, the J gene TRBJ1-1, with D maybe TRBD1 (5 bases). The CDR3 spans 15 residues. V gave up 3 bases and J gave up 3 bases, with 14 bases separating them. Germline V lookup: CDR1 LGHDT, CDR2 YNNKEL (reference sequence).